Presented here are 13 T cell receptor beta chains from one specimen sequenced in a study of cytomegalovirus exposure and HLA in healthy donors. In the PCR, 60 Vbeta and 13 Jbeta primers were used. The method was immunoSEQ multiplex PCR; TCRdb's version includes in-frame clones alone and lacks a portion of them. The table lists approximately 190,000 clones, roughly 87% of them singletons. Sequencing was carried out using PBMCs. These receptors originate from a boy aged 2 to 10 in good health and CMV-seronegative.

V usage is TRBV6-1 and J usage is TRBJ2-7; D is uncertain. Germline assignment: CDR1 MNHNS and CDR2 SASEGT. The V end was cut by 6 bases, the J end by 8 bases, with 8 bases between. The length of the CDR3 is 10 residues. This chain's CDR3 is CASSDNQQYF. The DNA of the CDR3 is TGTGCCAGCAGCGACAACCAGCAGTACTTC.

CDR3 sequence: CASGYRVFEYGYTF. For the CDR3, the DNA is TGTGCCAGCGGGTACAGGGTGTTCGAGTATGGCTACACCTTC. The chain combines TRBV28 with TRBJ1-2; a possible D gene is TRBD1 (6 bases). Germline CDR1 MDHEN, CDR2 SYDVKM. CDR3 length equals 14 residues. V was trimmed by 8 bases and J by 5 bases, leaving 18 bases between them.

CDR3 nucleotide sequence: TGTGCCAGCCTCGCCAGGAACACCGGGGAGCTGTTTTTT. Its protein is CASLARNTGELFF. This rearrangement joins TRBV6-1 to TRBJ2-2; D gene uncertain. CDR1 is MNHNS and CDR2 is SASEGT in the germline V gene. CDR3 length: 13 residues. V was pared by 8 bases and J by 1 base, with 8 bases between.

Points on this clone: The CDR3 ends on some other residue instead of the conserved phenylalanine or tryptophan, so this is likely a read error. The chain couples TRBV29-1 to TRBJ2-7; TRBD2 agrees at 7 bases. There are 13 residues in the CDR3. The germline CDR1 and CDR2 sequences are SQVTM and ANQGSEA. The junction had 4 bases not matched to a gene; V was cut back by 4 bases and J by 1 base. The CDR3 coding sequence is TGCAGCGTTGTAAGCGGGGTATCCTACGAGCAGTACCTC. This gives the protein CSVVSGVSYEQYL.

This sequence joins TRBV7-6 and TRBJ1-1; TRBD1 matches at 8 bases. The CDR3 consists of 14 residues. V shed 2 bases and J 4 bases; nucleotides not matched to a gene: 3. In germline, CDR1 is SGHVS, CDR2 FNYEAQ. The CDR3 region has the DNA TGTGCCAGCAGCTTAAATACAGGGGGCACTGAAGCTTTCTTT. Encoded protein: CASSLNTGGTEAFF.

This chain uses TRBV27 with TRBJ2-1; possibly TRBD2 for D (5 bases). There are 13 residues in the CDR3. V lost 6 bases and J lost 8, with 14 bases in between. Germline CDR1 and CDR2: MNHEY and SMNVEV (reference sequence). The CDR3 reads CASRLLGLHEQFF. CDR3 sequence (DNA): TGTGCCAGCAGGCTACTAGGACTCCATGAGCAGTTCTTC.

The V and J genes are TRBV9 and TRBJ1-2, with D possibly being TRBD1 (5 bases). The CDR3 has 17 residues. V dropped 4 bases and J dropped 5 bases, with 24 bases sitting between them. Germline values: CDR1 SGDLS, CDR2 YYNGEE. CDR3 region: CASSTPVGGGEVYGYTF. CDR3 in DNA: TGTGCCAGCAGCACCCCTGTTGGTGGAGGGGAGGTATATGGCTACACCTTC.

In nucleotides, the CDR3 is TGTGCCAGCAGTTTATTCGGACTAGCGGGGGGCCCCGAGCAGTACTTC. Amino acid sequence: CASSLFGLAGGPEQYF. V gene TRBV27 combines with J gene TRBJ2-7; 14 bases fit TRBD2. Germline V CDR1 and CDR2: MNHEY, SMNVEV (reference sequence). The CDR3 consists of 16 residues. With V trimmed by 1 base and J by 6 bases, 5 bases remained unmatched.

This chain joins TRBV5-1 and TRBJ2-5, with a weak D call TRBD1 (6 bases). CDR3 length: 13 residues. CDR1 is SGHRS and CDR2 is YFSETQ in the germline V gene. Between the trimmed V and J ends, which lost 4 bases and 2 bases, there was a span of 9 bases. The CDR3 nucleotides read TGCGCCAGCAGCAGGGGGTCGCAAGAGACCCAGTACTTC. The encoded protein is CASSRGSQETQYF.

The V gene is TRBV19, the J gene TRBJ1-1; D is uncertain. There are 13 residues in the CDR3. Germline loops: CDR1 LNHDA, CDR2 SQIVND (reference sequence). Trimming pared 5 bases from V and 0 bases from J, leaving 7 bases between. CDR3 nucleotide sequence: TGTGCCAGTAGTTATCCCCTGAACACTGAAGCTTTCTTT. The encoded protein is CASSYPLNTEAFF.

This sequence joins TRBV7-9 and TRBJ1-4; 10 positions match TRBD1. There are 16 residues in the CDR3. Trimming cost V 5 bases and J 6 bases; bases outside gene matches: 9. Germline CDR1 reads SEHNR; CDR2 reads FQNEAQ (reference sequence). DNA of the CDR3: TGTGCCAGCAGCCTAACGGGACAGGGGTACGATGAAAAACTGTTTTTT. Protein sequence: CASSLTGQGYDEKLFF.

The gene calls are TRBV18 and TRBJ2-3; TRBD2 agrees at 12 bases. J was trimmed by 4 bases and V by 0 bases; bases with no gene match: 5. The CDR3 consists of 17 residues. Germline CDR1 KGHSH, CDR2 LQKENI. CDR3 DNA sequence: TGTGCCAGCTCACCACCGACTAGCGGGGGAGGTTCAGATACGCAGTATTTT. It is translated as CASSPPTSGGGSDTQYF.

The chain recombines TRBV27 with TRBJ1-6; perhaps TRBD1 as D (5 bases). Per the germline V gene, CDR1 is MNHEY and CDR2 is SMNVEV (reference sequence). Trimming removed 0 bases at V and 7 bases at J, with 7 bases between. The CDR3 is 14 amino acids. CDR3 bases: TGTGCCAGCAGTTTATCAGGGGTCAATTCACCCCTCCACTTT. Protein: CASSLSGVNSPLHF.